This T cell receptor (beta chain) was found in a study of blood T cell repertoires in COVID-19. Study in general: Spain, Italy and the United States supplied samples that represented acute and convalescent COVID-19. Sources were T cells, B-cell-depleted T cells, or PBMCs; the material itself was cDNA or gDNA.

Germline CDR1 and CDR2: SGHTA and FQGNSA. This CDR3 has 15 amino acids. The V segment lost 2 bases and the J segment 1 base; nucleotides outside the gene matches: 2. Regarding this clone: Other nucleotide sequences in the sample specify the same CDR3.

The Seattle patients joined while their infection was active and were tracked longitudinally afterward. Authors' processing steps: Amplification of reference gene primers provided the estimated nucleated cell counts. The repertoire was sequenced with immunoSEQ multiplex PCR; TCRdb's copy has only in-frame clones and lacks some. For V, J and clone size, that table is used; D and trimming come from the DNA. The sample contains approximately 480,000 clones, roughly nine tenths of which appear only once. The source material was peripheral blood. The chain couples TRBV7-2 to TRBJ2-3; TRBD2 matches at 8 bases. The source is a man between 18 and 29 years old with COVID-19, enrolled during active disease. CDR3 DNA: TGTGCCAGCAGCTTACGGGAGGGCCGCACAGATACGCAGTATTTT. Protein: CASSLREGRTDTQYF.